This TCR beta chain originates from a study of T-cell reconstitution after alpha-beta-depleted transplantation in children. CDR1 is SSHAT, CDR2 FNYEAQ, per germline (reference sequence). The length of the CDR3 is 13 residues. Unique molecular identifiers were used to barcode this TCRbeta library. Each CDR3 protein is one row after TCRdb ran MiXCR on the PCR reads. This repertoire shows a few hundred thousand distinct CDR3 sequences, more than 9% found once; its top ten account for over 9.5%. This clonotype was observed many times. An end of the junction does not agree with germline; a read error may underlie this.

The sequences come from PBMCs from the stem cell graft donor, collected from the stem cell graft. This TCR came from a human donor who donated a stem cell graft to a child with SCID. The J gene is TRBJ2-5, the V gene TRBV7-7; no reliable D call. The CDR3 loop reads CASSFGHQETQYF. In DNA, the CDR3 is TGTGCTAGCAGCTTCGGACACCAAGAGACCCAGTACTTC. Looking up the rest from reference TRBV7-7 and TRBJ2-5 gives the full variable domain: GAGVSQSPRYKVTKRGQDVTLRCDPISSHATLYWYQQALGQGPEFLTYFNYEAQPDKSGLPSDRFSAERPEGSISTLTIQRTEQRDSAMYRCASSFGHQETQYFGPGTRLLVL.